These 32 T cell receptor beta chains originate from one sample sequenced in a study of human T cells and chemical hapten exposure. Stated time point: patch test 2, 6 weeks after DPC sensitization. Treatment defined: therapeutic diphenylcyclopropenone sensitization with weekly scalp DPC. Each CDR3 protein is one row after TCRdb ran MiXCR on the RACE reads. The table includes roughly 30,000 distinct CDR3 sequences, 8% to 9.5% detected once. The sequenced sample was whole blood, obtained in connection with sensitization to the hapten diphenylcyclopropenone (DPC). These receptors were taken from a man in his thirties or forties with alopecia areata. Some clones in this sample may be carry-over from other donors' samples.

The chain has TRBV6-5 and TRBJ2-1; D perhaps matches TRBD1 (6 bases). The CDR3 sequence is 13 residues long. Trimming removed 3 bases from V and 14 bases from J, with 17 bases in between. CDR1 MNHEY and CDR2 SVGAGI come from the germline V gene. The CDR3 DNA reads TGTGCCAGCAGTTATCAGATCGGACAGTATAAGTTCTTC. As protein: CASSYQIGQYKFF.

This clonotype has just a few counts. Here the CDR3 reads CASSLSSTTYEQYF. The CDR3 DNA follows: TGTGCCAGCAGTTTATCCTCGACAACCTACGAGCAGTACTTC. The rearrangement joins TRBV27 to TRBJ2-7; D remains unclear. This CDR3 comprises 14 residues. The V and J ends lost 0 bases and 2 bases respectively, with 8 bases between them. Germline CDR1 MNHEY, CDR2 SMNVEV (reference sequence).

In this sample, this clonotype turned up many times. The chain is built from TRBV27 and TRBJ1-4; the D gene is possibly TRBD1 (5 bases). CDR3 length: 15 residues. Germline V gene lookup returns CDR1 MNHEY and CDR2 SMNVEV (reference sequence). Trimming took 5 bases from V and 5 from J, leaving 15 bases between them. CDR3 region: CASSLFWDLNEKLFF. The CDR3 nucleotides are TGTGCCAGCAGTCTCTTCTGGGACTTGAATGAAAAACTGTTTTTT. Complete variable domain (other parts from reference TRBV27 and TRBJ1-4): EAQVTQNPRYLITVTGKKLTVTCSQNMNHEYMSWYRQDPGLGLRQIYYSMNVEVTDKGDVPEGYKVSRKEKRNFPLILESPSPNQTSLYFCASSLFWDLNEKLFFGSGTQLSVL.

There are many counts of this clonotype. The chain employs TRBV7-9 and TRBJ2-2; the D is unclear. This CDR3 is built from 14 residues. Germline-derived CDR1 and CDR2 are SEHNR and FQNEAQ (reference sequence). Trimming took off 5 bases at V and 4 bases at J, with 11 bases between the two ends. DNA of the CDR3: TGTGCCAGCAGCCCAATATTGGGCACCGGGGAGCTGTTTTTT. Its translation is CASSPILGTGELFF. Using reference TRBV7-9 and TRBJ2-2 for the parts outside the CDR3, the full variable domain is DTGVSQNPRHKITKRGQNVTFRCDPISEHNRLYWYRQTLGQGPEFLTYFQNEAQLEKSRLLSDRFSAERPKGSFSTLEIQRTEQGDSAMYLCASSPILGTGELFFGEGSRLTVL.

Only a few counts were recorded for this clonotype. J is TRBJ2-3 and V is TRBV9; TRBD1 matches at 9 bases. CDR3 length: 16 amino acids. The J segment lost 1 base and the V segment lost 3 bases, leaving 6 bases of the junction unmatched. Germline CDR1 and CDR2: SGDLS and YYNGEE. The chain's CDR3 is CASSAGTGKGTDTQYF. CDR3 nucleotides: TGTGCCAGCAGCGCCGGGACAGGGAAAGGCACAGATACGCAGTATTTT.

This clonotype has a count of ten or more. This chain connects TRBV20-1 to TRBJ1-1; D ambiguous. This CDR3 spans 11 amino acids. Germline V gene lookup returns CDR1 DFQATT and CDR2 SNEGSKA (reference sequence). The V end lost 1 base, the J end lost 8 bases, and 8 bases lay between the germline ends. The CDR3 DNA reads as TGCAGTGCTAGAGTAGGGATGGAAGCTTTCTTT. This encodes CSARVGMEAFF.

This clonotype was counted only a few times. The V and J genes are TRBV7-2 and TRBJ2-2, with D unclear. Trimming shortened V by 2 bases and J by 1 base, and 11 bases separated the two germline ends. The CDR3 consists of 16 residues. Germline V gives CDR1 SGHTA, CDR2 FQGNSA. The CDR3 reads CASSLQPTRNTGELFF. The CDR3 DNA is TGTGCCAGCAGCTTACAGCCGACGAGGAACACCGGGGAGCTGTTTTTT.

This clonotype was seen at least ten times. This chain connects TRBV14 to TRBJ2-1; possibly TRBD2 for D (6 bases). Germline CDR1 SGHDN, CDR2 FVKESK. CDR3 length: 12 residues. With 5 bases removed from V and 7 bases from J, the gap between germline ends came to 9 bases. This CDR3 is CASSFSGNEQFF. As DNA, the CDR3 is TGTGCCAGCAGCTTTAGCGGAAATGAGCAGTTCTTC.

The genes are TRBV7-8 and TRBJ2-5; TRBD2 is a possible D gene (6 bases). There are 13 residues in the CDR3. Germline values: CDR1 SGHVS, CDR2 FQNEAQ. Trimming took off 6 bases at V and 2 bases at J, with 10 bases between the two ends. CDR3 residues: CASRKGTQETQYF. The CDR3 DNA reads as TGTGCCAGCAGAAAGGGGACTCAAGAGACCCAGTACTTC.

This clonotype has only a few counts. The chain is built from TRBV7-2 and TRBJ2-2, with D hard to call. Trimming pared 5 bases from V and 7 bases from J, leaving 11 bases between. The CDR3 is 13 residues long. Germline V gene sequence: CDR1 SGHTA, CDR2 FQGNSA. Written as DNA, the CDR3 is TGTGCCAGCAGCAGGGAATTTGGCGGGGAGCTGTTTTTT. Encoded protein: CASSREFGGELFF.

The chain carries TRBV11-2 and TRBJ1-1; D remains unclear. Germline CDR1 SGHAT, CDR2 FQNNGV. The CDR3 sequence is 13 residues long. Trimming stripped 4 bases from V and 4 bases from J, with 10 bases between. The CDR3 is CASSSQAGTEAFF. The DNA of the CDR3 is TGTGCCAGCAGCTCCCAAGCCGGCACTGAAGCTTTCTTT.

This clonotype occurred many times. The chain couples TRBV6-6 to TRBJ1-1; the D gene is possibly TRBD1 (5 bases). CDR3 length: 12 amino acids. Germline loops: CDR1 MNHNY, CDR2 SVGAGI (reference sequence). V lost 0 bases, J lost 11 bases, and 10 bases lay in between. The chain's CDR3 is CASSYSAGVAFF. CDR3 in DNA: TGTGCCAGCAGTTACTCAGCGGGGGTGGCTTTCTTT.

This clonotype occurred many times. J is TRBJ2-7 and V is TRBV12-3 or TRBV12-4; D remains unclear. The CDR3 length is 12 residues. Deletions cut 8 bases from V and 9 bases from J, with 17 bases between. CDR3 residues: CASSHGYEGQYF. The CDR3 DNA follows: TGTGCCAGCTCACACGGTTACGAAGGGCAGTACTTC.

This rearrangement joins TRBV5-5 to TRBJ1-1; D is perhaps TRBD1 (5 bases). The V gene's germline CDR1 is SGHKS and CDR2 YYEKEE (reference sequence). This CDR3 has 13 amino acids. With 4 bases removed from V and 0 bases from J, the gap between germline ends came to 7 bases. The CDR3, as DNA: TGTGCCAGCAGCCTGGGACTGAACACTGAAGCTTTCTTT. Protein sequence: CASSLGLNTEAFF. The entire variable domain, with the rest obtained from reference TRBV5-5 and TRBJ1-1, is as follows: DAGVTQSPTHLIKTRGQQVTLRCSPISGHKSVSWYQQVLGQGPQFIFQYYEKEERGRGNFPDRFSARQFPNYSSELNVNALLLGDSALYLCASSLGLNTEAFFGQGTRLTVV.

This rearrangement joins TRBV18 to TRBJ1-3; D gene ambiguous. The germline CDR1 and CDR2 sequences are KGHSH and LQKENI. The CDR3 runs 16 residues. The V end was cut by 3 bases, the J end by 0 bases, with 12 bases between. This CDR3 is CASSPDARDSGNTIYF. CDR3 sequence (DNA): TGTGCCAGCTCACCGGACGCTCGCGACTCTGGAAACACCATATATTTT.

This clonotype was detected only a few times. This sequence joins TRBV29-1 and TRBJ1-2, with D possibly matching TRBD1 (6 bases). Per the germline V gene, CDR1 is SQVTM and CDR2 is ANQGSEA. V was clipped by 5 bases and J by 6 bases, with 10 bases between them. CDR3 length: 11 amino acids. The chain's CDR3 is CSVQGTNGYTF. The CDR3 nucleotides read TGCAGCGTTCAGGGGACTAATGGCTACACCTTC. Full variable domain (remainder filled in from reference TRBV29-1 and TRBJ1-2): SAVISQKPSRDICQRGTSLTIQCQVDSQVTMMFWYRQQPGQSLTLIATANQGSEATYESGFVIDKFPISRPNLTFSTLTVSNMSPEDSSIYLCSVQGTNGYTFGSGTRLTVV.

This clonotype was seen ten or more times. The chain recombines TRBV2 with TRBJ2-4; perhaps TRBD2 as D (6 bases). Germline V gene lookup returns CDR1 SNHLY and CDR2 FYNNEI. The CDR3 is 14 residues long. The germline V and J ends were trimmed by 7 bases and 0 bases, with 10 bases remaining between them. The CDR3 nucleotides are TGTGCCAGCAAACCGGGGGTAGCCAAAAACATTCAGTACTTC. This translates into CASKPGVAKNIQYF. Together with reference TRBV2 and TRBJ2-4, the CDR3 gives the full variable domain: EPEVTQTPSHQVTQMGQEVILRCVPISNHLYFYWYRQILGQKVEFLVSFYNNEISEKSEIFDDQFSVERPDGSNFTLKIRSTKLEDSAMYFCASKPGVAKNIQYFGAGTRLSVL.

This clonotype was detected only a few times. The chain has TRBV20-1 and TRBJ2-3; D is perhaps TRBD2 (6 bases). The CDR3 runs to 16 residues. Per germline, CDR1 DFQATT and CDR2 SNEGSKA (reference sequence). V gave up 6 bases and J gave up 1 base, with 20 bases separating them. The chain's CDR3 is CSAAERVPGGTDTQYF. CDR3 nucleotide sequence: TGCAGTGCGGCTGAGCGGGTCCCTGGGGGCACAGATACGCAGTATTTT.

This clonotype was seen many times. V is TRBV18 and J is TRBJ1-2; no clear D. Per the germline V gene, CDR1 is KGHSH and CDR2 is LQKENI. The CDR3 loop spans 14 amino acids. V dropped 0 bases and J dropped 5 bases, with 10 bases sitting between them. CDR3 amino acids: CASSPPALPYGYTF. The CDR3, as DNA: TGTGCCAGCTCACCACCGGCCCTCCCATATGGCTACACCTTC.

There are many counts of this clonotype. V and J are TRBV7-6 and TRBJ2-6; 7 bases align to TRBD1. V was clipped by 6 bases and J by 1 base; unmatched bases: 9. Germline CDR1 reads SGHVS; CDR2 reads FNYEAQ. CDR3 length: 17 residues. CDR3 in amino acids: CASSFDRVESGANVLTF. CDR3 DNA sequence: TGTGCCAGCAGTTTTGACAGGGTAGAATCTGGGGCCAACGTCCTGACTTTC.

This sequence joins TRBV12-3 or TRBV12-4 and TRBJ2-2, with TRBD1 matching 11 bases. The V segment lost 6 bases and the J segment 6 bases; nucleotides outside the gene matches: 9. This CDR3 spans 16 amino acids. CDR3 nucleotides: TGTGCCAGCAGGCACCACCCGGGACAGGGGGCCGGGGAGCTGTTTTTT. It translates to CASRHHPGQGAGELFF.

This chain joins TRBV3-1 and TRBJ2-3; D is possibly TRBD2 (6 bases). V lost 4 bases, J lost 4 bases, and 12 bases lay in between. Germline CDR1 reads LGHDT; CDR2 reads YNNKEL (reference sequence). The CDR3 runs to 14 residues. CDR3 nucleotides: TGTGCCAGCAGCCCCGGCGGGGCCCCAGATACGCAGTATTTT. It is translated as CASSPGGAPDTQYF.

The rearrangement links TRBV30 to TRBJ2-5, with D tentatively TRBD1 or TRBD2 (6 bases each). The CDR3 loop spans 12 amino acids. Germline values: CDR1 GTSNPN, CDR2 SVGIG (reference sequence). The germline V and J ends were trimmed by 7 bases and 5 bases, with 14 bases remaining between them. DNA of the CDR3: TGTGCCTCCACAAGAGGGGGGGAGACCCAGTACTTC. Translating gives CASTRGGETQYF.

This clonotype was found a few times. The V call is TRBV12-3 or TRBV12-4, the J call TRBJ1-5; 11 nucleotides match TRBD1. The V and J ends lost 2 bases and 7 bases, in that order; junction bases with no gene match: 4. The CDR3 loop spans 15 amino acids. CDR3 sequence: CASSLPGTGGQPQHF. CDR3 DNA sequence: TGTGCCAGCAGTTTACCCGGGACAGGGGGACAGCCCCAGCATTTT.

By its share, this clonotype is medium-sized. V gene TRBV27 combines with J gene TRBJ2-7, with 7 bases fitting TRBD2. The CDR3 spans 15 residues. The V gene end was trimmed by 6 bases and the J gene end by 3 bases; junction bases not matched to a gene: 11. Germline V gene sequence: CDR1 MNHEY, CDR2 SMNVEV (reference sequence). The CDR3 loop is CASSPGLSTYYEQYF. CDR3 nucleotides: TGTGCCAGCAGCCCGGGACTATCAACCTACTACGAGCAGTACTTC.

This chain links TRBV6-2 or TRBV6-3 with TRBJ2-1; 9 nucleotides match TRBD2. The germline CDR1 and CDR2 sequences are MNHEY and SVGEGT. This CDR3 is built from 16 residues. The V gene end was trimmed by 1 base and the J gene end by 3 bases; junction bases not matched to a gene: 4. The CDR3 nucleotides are TGTGCCAGCAGTTACTTCCGACTAGCGGTCTACAATGAGCAGTTCTTC. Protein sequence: CASSYFRLAVYNEQFF.

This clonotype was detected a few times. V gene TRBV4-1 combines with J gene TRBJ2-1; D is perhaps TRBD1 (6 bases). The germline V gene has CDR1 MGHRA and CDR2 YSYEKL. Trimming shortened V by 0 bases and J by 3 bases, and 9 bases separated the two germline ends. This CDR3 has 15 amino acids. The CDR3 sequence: CASSQDRDNYNEQFF. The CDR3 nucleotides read TGCGCCAGCAGCCAAGATAGGGACAACTACAATGAGCAGTTCTTC.

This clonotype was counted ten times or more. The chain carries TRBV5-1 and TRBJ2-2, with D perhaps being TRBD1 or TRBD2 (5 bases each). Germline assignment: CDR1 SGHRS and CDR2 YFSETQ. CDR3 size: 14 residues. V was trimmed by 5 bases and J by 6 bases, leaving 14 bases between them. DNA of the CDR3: TGCGCCAGCAGACCCGGGACCGCCCCCGGGGAGCTGTTTTTT. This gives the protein CASRPGTAPGELFF. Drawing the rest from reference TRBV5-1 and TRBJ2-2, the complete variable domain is KAGVTQTPRYLIKTRGQQVTLSCSPISGHRSVSWYQQTPGQGLQFLFEYFSETQRNKGNFPGRFSGRQFSNSRSEMNVSTLELGDSALYLCASRPGTAPGELFFGEGSRLTVL.

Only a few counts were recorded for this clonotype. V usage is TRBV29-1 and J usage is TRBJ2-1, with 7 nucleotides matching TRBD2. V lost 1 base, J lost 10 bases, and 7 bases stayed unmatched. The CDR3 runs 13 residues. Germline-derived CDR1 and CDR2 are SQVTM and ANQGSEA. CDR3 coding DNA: TGCAGCGTTGAAGGGGCGGGAGCCCGAGAGCAGTTCTTC. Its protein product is CSVEGAGAREQFF.

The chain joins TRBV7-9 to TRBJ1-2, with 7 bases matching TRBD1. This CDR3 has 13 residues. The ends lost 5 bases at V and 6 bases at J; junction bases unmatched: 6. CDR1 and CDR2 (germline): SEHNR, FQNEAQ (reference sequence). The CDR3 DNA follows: TGTGCCAGCAGCCCCACAGGGGACAATGGCTACACCTTC. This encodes CASSPTGDNGYTF.

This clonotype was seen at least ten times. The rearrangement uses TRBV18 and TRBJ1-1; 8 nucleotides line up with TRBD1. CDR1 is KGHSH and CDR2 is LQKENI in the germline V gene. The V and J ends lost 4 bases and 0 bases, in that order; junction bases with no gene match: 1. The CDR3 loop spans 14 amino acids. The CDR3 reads CASSLDRVNTEAFF. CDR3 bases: TGTGCCAGCTCACTGGACAGGGTGAACACTGAAGCTTTCTTT.

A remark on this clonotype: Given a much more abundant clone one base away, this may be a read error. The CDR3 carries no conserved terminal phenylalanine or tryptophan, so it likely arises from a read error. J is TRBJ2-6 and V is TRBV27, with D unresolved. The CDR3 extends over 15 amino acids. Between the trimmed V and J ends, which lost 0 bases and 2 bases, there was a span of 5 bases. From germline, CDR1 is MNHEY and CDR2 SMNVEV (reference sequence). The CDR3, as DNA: TGTGCCAGCAGTTTATCGGTAGCTGGGGCCAACGTCCTGACTCTC. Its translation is CASSLSVAGANVLTL.